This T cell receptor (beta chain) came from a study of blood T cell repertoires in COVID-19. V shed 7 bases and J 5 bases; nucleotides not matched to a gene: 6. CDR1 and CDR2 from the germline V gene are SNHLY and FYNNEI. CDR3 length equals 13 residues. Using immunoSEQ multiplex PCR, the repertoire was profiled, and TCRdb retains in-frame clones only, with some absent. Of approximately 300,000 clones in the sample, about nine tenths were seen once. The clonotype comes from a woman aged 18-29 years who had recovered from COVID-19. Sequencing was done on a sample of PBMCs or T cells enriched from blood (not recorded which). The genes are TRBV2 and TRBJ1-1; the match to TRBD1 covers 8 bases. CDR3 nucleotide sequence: TGTGCCAGCATTTCGACAGGGGTTACTGAAGCTTTCTTT. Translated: CASISTGVTEAFF. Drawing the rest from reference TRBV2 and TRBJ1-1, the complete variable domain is EPEVTQTPSHQVTQMGQEVILRCVPISNHLYFYWYRQILGQKVEFLVSFYNNEISEKSEIFDDQFSVERPDGSNFTLKIRSTKLEDSAMYFCASISTGVTEAFFGQGTRLTVV.